This is a list of T cell receptor beta chains from one sample in a study of blood T cell repertoires in COVID-19. Some clones are missing from TCRdb's copy, which holds only in-frame ones; the method was immunoSEQ multiplex PCR. The sample shows about 170,000 clones, 82% of them seen only once. Source material: peripheral blood. Receptors originate from a woman in her seventies with acute or convalescent COVID-19. CDR3s leave out the opening cysteine and the closing phenylalanine or tryptophan. The D gene is left open where the match is weak. Rows give clone size only sometimes, using once, few, many, or a class for an expanded clone.

TRBD2 | once | TRBV11-2 | ASSEGPAGGSEEQF
TRBD1 | once | TRBV15 | ATSRDHRGPGYT
. | . | TRBV6-1 | ASSERNNEQF
TRBD2 | . | TRBV7-2 | ASSKAGTILTGELF
TRBD1 | . | TRBV19 | ASSRQGSPDTQY
. | . | TRBV5-6 | ASSLRGYANTEAF
. | . | TRBV11-2 | ASSLASGGTNTGELF
. | . | TRBV18 | ASSPLGTGWDTEAF
TRBD1 | . | TRBV5-5 | ASSSGQGRDTIY
TRBD2 | . | TRBV5-5 | ASSLGTSGSTDTQY
. | . | TRBV28 | ASSSLRRVEQY
. | . | TRBV4-1 | ASSQVNDYGYT
TRBD2 | . | TRBV10-3 | AISFTSGGPDTQY
. | . | TRBV6-1 | ASSEFGGRGRRSYGYT